This is a list of T cell receptor beta chains from one sample in a study of blood T cells in healthy people across ages. Each CDR3 protein is one row after TCRdb ran MiXCR on the 5' RACE reads. This sample has roughly 500,000 distinct CDR3 sequences, with 25% to 30% found just once. The sample was blood. These receptors originate from a woman in her 70s in good health. CDR3s include the opening cysteine and the closing phenylalanine or tryptophan. A D gene is named only where the DNA matches it firmly. Some rows mark clone size as missing; the rest say once, few, many or name a class of expanded clone.

TRBD2 TRBJ2-4 14 TRBV7-2 many TGTGCCAGCAGCTTAGTGGCGGGGGAAAACATTCAGTACTTC CASSLVAGENIQYF
TRBD1 TRBJ2-3 15 TRBV29-1 few TGCAGCGTTGAAGACAGGGGGTTAAGTACAGATACGCAGTATTTT CSVEDRGLSTDTQYF
- TRBJ2-7 17 TRBV4-3 - TGCGCCAGCAGCCAAGATCTCCCTGGGCTCACCTCCTACGAGCAGTACTTC CASSQDLPGLTSYEQYF
- TRBJ1-1 19 TRBV12-3/TRBV12-4 - TGTGCCAGCAGTTTCAATAATTATTACGACTCCACCCGGGGGACTGAAGCTCTCTTT CASSFNNYYDSTRGTEALF
- TRBJ2-3 15 TRBV20-1 - TGCAGTGCTGTAACCGGGACGGGGAGCACAGATACGCAGTATTTT CSAVTGTGSTDTQYF
- TRBJ2-2 16 TRBV7-8 - TGTGCCAGCAGCCCACAGGGAAGTAGAGGCCTCGGGGAGCTGTTTTTT CASSPQGSRGLGELFF
- TRBJ1-4 15 TRBV7-2 few TGTGCCAGCAACCCGCACGGACAGACAAATGAAAAACTGTTTTTT CASNPHGQTNEKLFF
- TRBJ2-5 9 TRBV21-1 many TGTGCCAGCAAAATGGGGCAGTACTTC CASKMGQYF
TRBD2 TRBJ2-3 14 TRBV29-1 few TGCAGCGTTGTAGGCGGGGGGGCAACAGATACGCAGTATTTT CSVVGGGATDTQYF
- TRBJ2-4 18 TRBV9 - TGTGCCAGCAGCACAGGGACCGGGGCAGGGGCTGCCAAAAACATTCAGTACTTC CASSTGTGAGAAKNIQYF
TRBD2 TRBJ2-1 15 TRBV7-2 - TGTGCCAGCAGCTTGGGGACTAGCGGGGTCGGTGAGCAGTTCTTC CASSLGTSGVGEQFF
- TRBJ1-3 14 TRBV20-1 - TGCAGTGCTCCCCCCTTAACCTCTGGAAACACCATATATTTT CSAPPLTSGNTIYF
- TRBJ1-6 16 TRBV7-2 few TGTGCCAGCAGCTTAGCTTTGGGGTTCGGTAATTCACCCCTCCACTTT CASSLALGFGNSPLHF
- TRBJ2-3 13 TRBV7-3 - TGTGCCAGCAGCTTCTTACAGGCAGATACGCAGTATTTT CASSFLQADTQYF
- TRBJ2-7 15 TRBV20-1 - TGCAGTGCCCCCTCCCACAGGACGGATAGCGACGAGCAGTACTTC CSAPSHRTDSDEQYF
- TRBJ2-3 16 TRBV20-1 - TGCAGTGCTAGAAGGGGGACCGGGACTAACACAGATACGCAGTATTTT CSARRGTGTNTDTQYF
- TRBJ2-7 13 TRBV6-6 few TGTGCCAGCAGTTCCGGGACCTTCTACGAGCAGTACTTC CASSSGTFYEQYF
TRBD2 TRBJ2-7 15 TRBV27 - TGTGCCAGCAGTTTCTCCGGACTAGCGTGGAACGAGCAGTACTTC CASSFSGLAWNEQYF
- TRBJ1-4 13 TRBV20-1 - TGCAGTGCTAGTCGGGGGGTCGGAGAAAAACTGTTTTTT CSASRGVGEKLFF
- TRBJ2-7 11 TRBV14 - TGTGCCAGCGCAGGCTACAGGGCACTGTACTTC CASAGYRALYF
- TRBJ2-7 13 TRBV9 - TGTGCCAGCAGCGTCAGGGGTAACGACGAGCAGTACTTC CASSVRGNDEQYF
TRBD1 TRBJ2-3 14 TRBV7-6 few TGTGCCAGCGGGCAGGGGGCAAGCACAGATACGCAGTATTTT CASGQGASTDTQYF
- TRBJ2-5 15 TRBV7-2 - TGTACCAGCAGCTACTACTACGCGGTCCAAGAGACCCAGTACTTC CTSSYYYAVQETQYF
- TRBJ1-4 15 TRBV18 few TGTGCCAGCTCACCAGACCGGACAGTTGGTGAAAAACTGTTTTTT CASSPDRTVGEKLFF
TRBD2 TRBJ2-5 19 TRBV4-2 few TGTGCCAGCAGCCAAGATCTGGTTGCTAGCGGGGGGTTCCAAGAGACCCAGTACTTC CASSQDLVASGGFQETQYF
- TRBJ1-2 15 TRBV11-3 - TGTGCCAGCAGCTTAGAGGTCGGACGGCCTTATGGCTACACCTTC CASSLEVGRPYGYTF
- TRBJ1-1 15 TRBV11-2 - TGTGCCAGCAGCTTTAGTCTTCAGAGGAACACTGAAGCTTTCTTT CASSFSLQRNTEAFF
- TRBJ2-5 13 TRBV27 - TGTGCCAGCAGTGTAAGCCGGGCCGCAAGGAGGGTCTTC CASSVSRAARRVF
- TRBJ1-1 9 TRBV6-5 few TGTGCCAGCACCCCAGAAGCTTTCTTT CASTPEAFF
TRBD2 TRBJ2-3 16 TRBV4-1 - TGCGCCAGCAGCCAAGATTCGACTAGCGGGGCTGATACGCAGTATTTT CASSQDSTSGADTQYF
TRBD1 TRBJ1-1 14 TRBV6-5 - TGTGCCAGCAGGCGGGACAGGGGGCTCACTGAAGCTTTCTTT CASRRDRGLTEAFF
- TRBJ1-2 13 TRBV20-1 - TGCAGTGCTCTATCTCCTGGGGGGGATGTCTACACCTTC CSALSPGGDVYTF
TRBD2 TRBJ2-1 14 TRBV18 few TGTGCCAGCTCATTCCGGGGGGGCCCCAATGAGCAGTTCTTC CASSFRGGPNEQFF
- TRBJ1-1 15 TRBV7-2 - TGTGCCAGCAGCTTAGTAGCCGCGTTGAACACTGAAGCTTTCTTT CASSLVAALNTEAFF
- TRBJ2-5 14 TRBV20-1 many TGCAGTGCTGCCCCCCTTTTGGGGCAAGAGACCCAGTACTTC CSAAPLLGQETQYF
- TRBJ2-7 14 TRBV10-3 - TGTGCCATCAGTGAGTCGAGCAGCTCCTACGAGCAGTACTTC CAISESSSSYEQYF
- TRBJ2-5 12 TRBV29-1 few TGCAGCGCGAGAGGGTCAACAGAGACCCAGTACTTC CSARGSTETQYF
- TRBJ1-5 14 TRBV2 few TGTGCCAGCAGCGCAGGGACAACTAATCAGCCCCAGCATTTT CASSAGTTNQPQHF
- TRBJ1-6 15 TRBV3-1 - TGTGCCAGCAGCCAAGTGGTCGCGGGTAATTCACCCCTCCACTTT CASSQVVAGNSPLHF
TRBD2 TRBJ2-3 15 TRBV7-2 few TGTGCCAGCAGCAGAAGCGGGGGGGATTTGGGTACGCAGTATTTT CASSRSGGDLGTQYF
- TRBJ2-5 11 TRBV20-1 few TGCAGTGCTACCCGACAGGTGACCCAGTACTTC CSATRQVTQYF
TRBD1 TRBJ1-2 13 TRBV13 many TGTGCCAGCGGGGGACAGGGGGCCGGAGGCTACACCTTC CASGGQGAGGYTF
- TRBJ1-1 14 TRBV4-2 - TGTGCCAGCAGCCAAGCGGGGGTGAACACTGAAGCTTTCTTT CASSQAGVNTEAFF
TRBD1 TRBJ1-4 14 TRBV4-3 few TGCGCCAGCAGGGGACAGGGGGCAGGAGAAAAACTGTTTTTT CASRGQGAGEKLFF
- TRBJ1-1 15 TRBV5-6 few TGTGCCAGCAGTCTATCCTTGCGGTACAACACTGAAGCTTTCTTT CASSLSLRYNTEAFF
TRBD2 TRBJ2-3 14 TRBV20-1 - TGCAGTGCCTATAGCGGGGGGGCCGGCAATACGCAGTATTTT CSAYSGGAGNTQYF
- TRBJ2-7 13 TRBV29-1 - TGCAGCGTTGAGAAGACAGCCTCCTACGAGCAGTACTTC CSVEKTASYEQYF